The clone carrying this T cell receptor beta chain was detected once. No antigen is known for it. This record belongs to a study of STAT3 mutations in large granular lymphocyte leukemia. The table came from immunoSEQ multiplex PCR; TCRdb's copy has only in-frame clones and leaves some out. The top ten hold 0.4% to 0.55% of the sample, which has roughly 46,000 clones, about 81% seen once. Study-wide results and caveats: Every T-cell large granular lymphocyte leukemia patient had at least one immunodominant TCR beta clonotype.

The V and J ends lost 6 bases and 6 bases respectively, with 15 bases between them. This CDR3 is built from 14 residues. CDR1 is SGHVS and CDR2 is FQNEAQ in the germline V gene. The gene calls are TRBV7-8 and TRBJ1-5, with D perhaps TRBD1 (5 bases). The TCR sequence derives from a human donor with T large granular lymphocyte leukemia. Some clones in this sample may be carry-over from other donors' samples. The specimen was PBMCs. The CDR3 protein is CASSLGGVSQPQHF. The CDR3 nucleotides are TGTGCCAGCAGTCTGGGGGGGGTGTCTCAGCCCCAGCATTTT.